This T cell receptor (beta chain) was recorded in a study of cytomegalovirus exposure and HLA in healthy donors. In the study overall: The early release's HLA-typed donors yielded 65 million to 85 million unique TCRs.

Use of 60 Vbeta and 13 Jbeta primers characterized the PCR. TCRdb's table, derived via immunoSEQ multiplex PCR, lists solely in-frame clones and lacks some. Of about 130,000 clones in the sample, about 73% are singletons; the top ten hold 2.1%. Worth noting for this clone: Its antigen remains unidentified.

Findings and caveats of the study: In a later analysis, specific HLA alleles were associated with under 20,000 TCR beta sequences at a 0.05 false discovery rate.

The CDR3 covers 14 residues. Trimming stripped 5 bases from V and 1 base from J, with 11 bases between. Germline CDR1 is SEHNR and CDR2 is FQNEAQ (reference sequence). V and J are TRBV7-9 and TRBJ1-1; the D is unclear. The specimen was PBMCs. The receptor was isolated from a woman in her 40s in good health and CMV-seropositive. The CDR3 DNA follows: TGTGCCAGCAGCCTCACAGCTAAGAACACTGAAGCTTTCTTT. It encodes CASSLTAKNTEAFF.